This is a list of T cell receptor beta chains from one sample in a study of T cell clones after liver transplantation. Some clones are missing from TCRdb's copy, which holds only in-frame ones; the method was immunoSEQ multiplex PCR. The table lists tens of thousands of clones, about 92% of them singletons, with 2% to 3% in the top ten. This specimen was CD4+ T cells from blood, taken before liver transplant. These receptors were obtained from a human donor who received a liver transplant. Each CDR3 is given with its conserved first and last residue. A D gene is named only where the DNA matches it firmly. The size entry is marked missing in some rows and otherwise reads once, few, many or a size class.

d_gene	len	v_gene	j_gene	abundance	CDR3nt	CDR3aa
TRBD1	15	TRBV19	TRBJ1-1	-	TGTGCCAGTAGTCTCCGGACAGGGGGGCACACTGAAGCTTTCTTT	CASSLRTGGHTEAFF
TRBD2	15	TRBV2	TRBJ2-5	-	TGTGCCAGCAGGGGGACTAGCGGTGATCAAGAGACCCAGTACTTC	CASRGTSGDQETQYF
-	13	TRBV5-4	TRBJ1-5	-	TGTGCCAGCAGCGGAGACAGAGATCAGCCCCAGCATTTT	CASSGDRDQPQHF
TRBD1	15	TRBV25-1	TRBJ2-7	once	TGTGCCAGCAGTGAAGGGACAGGGGTATACTACGAGCAGTACTTC	CASSEGTGVYYEQYF
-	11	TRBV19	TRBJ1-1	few	TGTGCCGCCATGGGGTACACTGAAGCTTTCTTT	CAAMGYTEAFF
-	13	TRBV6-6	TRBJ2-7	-	TGTGCCAGCAGCCTCCCGGGCAGGCACGAGCAGTACTTC	CASSLPGRHEQYF
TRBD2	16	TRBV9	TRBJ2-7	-	TGTGCCAGCAGCGCCTTCGGGGAGGCGGGAGGCTTCGAGCAGTACTTC	CASSAFGEAGGFEQYF
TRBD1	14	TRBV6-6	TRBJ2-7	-	TGTGCCAGCAGTTATGGACAGGGTATCAACGAGCAGTACTTC	CASSYGQGINEQYF
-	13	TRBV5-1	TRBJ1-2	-	TGCGCCAGCAGCTTGGTGGTGGGCTATGGCTACACCTTC	CASSLVVGYGYTF
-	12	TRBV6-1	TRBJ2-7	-	TGTGCCAGCTTAGGGATTGCCTACGAGCAGTACTTC	CASLGIAYEQYF
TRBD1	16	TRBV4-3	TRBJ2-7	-	TGCGCCAGCAGCCAAGATCCCACAGGGGGTTCCTACGAGCAGTACTTC	CASSQDPTGGSYEQYF
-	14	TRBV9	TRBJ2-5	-	TGTGCCAGCAGCGTAGGGGGCCTTCAAGAGACCCAGTACTTC	CASSVGGLQETQYF
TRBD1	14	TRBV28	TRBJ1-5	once	TGTGCCAGCAGTTTACTAACAGGGGAACAGCCCCAGCATTTT	CASSLLTGEQPQHF
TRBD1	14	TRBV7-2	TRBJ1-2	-	TGTGCCAGCAGCCCTACAGGGGTGATTTCGGGCTACACCTTC	CASSPTGVISGYTF
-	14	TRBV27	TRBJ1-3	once	TGTGCCAGCAGGCAGGGTTCGGGTGGAAACACCATATATTTT	CASRQGSGGNTIYF